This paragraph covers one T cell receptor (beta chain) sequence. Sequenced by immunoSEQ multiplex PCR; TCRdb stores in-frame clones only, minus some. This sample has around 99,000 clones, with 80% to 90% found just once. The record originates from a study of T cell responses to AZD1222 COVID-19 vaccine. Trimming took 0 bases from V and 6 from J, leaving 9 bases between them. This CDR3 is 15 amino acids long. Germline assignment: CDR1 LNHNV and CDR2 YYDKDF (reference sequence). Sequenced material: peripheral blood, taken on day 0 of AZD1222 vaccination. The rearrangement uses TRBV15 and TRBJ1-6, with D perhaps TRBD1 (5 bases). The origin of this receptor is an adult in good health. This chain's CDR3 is CATSREVGGNSPLHF. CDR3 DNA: TGTGCCACCAGCAGAGAGGTCGGGGGTAATTCACCCCTCCACTTT.